The rows below give T cell receptor beta chains drawn from one sample of a study of OX40 agonist ivuxolimab in advanced cancers. Assay: immunoSEQ multiplex PCR; the TCRdb copy retains only in-frame clones and omits some. This table has under 65,000 clones, around 84% appearing once. The sample was CD4+ or CD8+ T cells sorted from blood, taken in a trial of the OX40 agonist ivuxolimab. All receptors derive from an adult with an advanced solid tumor such as melanoma, head and neck, liver or kidney cancer. CDR3s include the opening cysteine and the closing phenylalanine or tryptophan. D genes are given only for firm matches. Only part of the rows carry a size: once, few, many, or a class if the clone is expanded.

cdr3_nt,cdr3_aa,clone_size,j_call,v_call,d_call
TGTGCTAGTGGCCCCGGGACAGGGCTCACCGGGGAGCTGTTTTTT,CASGPGTGLTGELFF,NA,TRBJ2-2,TRBV12-5,TRBD1
TGTGCTAGTGGTTTGCCACGAGGGGAGCAGTTCTTC,CASGLPRGEQFF,NA,TRBJ2-1,TRBV12-5,NA
TGTGCTAGTGCGGGTTTCCAAGAGACCCAGTACTTC,CASAGFQETQYF,NA,TRBJ2-5,TRBV12-5,NA
TGTGCCAGCAGTTTATGGGCCCGACGCGACAGAGAGCAGTACTTC,CASSLWARRDREQYF,NA,TRBJ2-7,TRBV27,NA
TGTGCCAGCAGCACGGCAGGGGGACATCGCGAGCAGTACTTC,CASSTAGGHREQYF,once,TRBJ2-7,TRBV7-6,TRBD1
TGTGCCAGCAGCTTGGCCGGGGGGCTGACGGGAAGGTTTTTT,CASSLAGGLTGRFF,few,TRBJ1-4,TRBV5-4,NA
TGTGCCAGTAGTCAACGTCCGGGACACAGCTACGAGCAGTACTTC,CASSQRPGHSYEQYF,NA,TRBJ2-7,TRBV19,NA
TGTGCCTGGAGCCCGACAGGGCCAAACACTGAAGCTTTCTTT,CAWSPTGPNTEAFF,few,TRBJ1-1,TRBV30,TRBD1
TGTGCCAGCAGTTTTTCCCCCCCATATTCACCCCTCCACTTT,CASSFSPPYSPLHF,NA,TRBJ1-6,TRBV27,NA
TGTGCCAGCAGTTTAGCCGTTACAGATGGATGGTACAATGAGCAGTTCTTC,CASSLAVTDGWYNEQFF,NA,TRBJ2-1,TRBV27,NA
TGTGCCAGCAAAAACCACGGGGACGCCACTGAAGCTTTCTTT,CASKNHGDATEAFF,NA,TRBJ1-1,TRBV28,NA
TGTGCCAGTAGTAATCAAGGACTAGCGGGGCGGCCGATACAAGAGACCCAGTACTTC,CASSNQGLAGRPIQETQYF,NA,TRBJ2-5,TRBV19,TRBD2
TGTGCCAGCAGCCCTGGCCAAACCGAGCAGTACTTC,CASSPGQTEQYF,NA,TRBJ2-7,TRBV11-2,NA
TGTGCCAGCAGCGGGGATGGAACAGGAACTGGCTACACCTTC,CASSGDGTGTGYTF,NA,TRBJ1-2,TRBV7-9,NA
TGTGCCAGCAGCAACGACTGGCCGGGACAGGGGGCTGGGGATACGCAGTATTTT,CASSNDWPGQGAGDTQYF,NA,TRBJ2-3,TRBV5-6,TRBD1
TGTGCAACCCAGAATAGGGTCATGGGCGGGGAGCTGTTTTTT,CATQNRVMGGELFF,NA,TRBJ2-2,TRBV28,NA
TGTGCCAGCTCGTACTCCGGGACGGCGAGCACCGGGGAGCTGTTTTTT,CASSYSGTASTGELFF,few,TRBJ2-2,TRBV18,NA
TGTGCCAGCAGCTTAGCAGGGTCAGCTGCGAGCTCCTACAATGAGCAGTTCTTC,CASSLAGSAASSYNEQFF,NA,TRBJ2-1,TRBV7-9,NA
TGTGCCAGCTCACTCCGTAGGGACGTCATCTCTGGGGCCAACGTCCTGACTTTC,CASSLRRDVISGANVLTF,NA,TRBJ2-6,TRBV18,NA
TGTGCCTGGAGTGCCGGGGGCGACCGGCCCCAGCATTTT,CAWSAGGDRPQHF,once,TRBJ1-5,TRBV30,NA
TGCGCCAGCAGCTTGGTGTCCGGGAGAGGCACAGATACGCAGTATTTT,CASSLVSGRGTDTQYF,NA,TRBJ2-3,TRBV5-1,NA
TGCGCCAGCAGCTGGACTAGCGGGGGAGAGACCCAGTACTTC,CASSWTSGGETQYF,NA,TRBJ2-5,TRBV5-1,TRBD2
TGTGCCATCAGTGGACAGGTCTGGGATGAGCAGTTCTTC,CAISGQVWDEQFF,NA,TRBJ2-1,TRBV10-3,NA
TGTGCCTGGACCCGCTCAGGAAACACCATATATTTT,CAWTRSGNTIYF,NA,TRBJ1-3,TRBV30,NA
TGTGCCAGCAGTTTATGGGGACGGTCATACAATGAGCAGTTCTTC,CASSLWGRSYNEQFF,NA,TRBJ2-1,TRBV6-5,NA
TGTGCCAGCTCGACTAGCGGGGGGGTTGGTACGCAGTATTTT,CASSTSGGVGTQYF,NA,TRBJ2-3,TRBV2,TRBD2
TGTGCCAGCAGTTACAGAACCGGGACCCAGTTGGGGGAGCAGTACTTC,CASSYRTGTQLGEQYF,NA,TRBJ2-7,TRBV6-5,NA
TGTGCCAGCAGGTCGGCTTCGGATACGCAGTATTTT,CASRSASDTQYF,NA,TRBJ2-3,TRBV5-4,NA
TGTGCCAGCAGCTCCGCGACAGGGGACCAAGAGACCCAGTACTTC,CASSSATGDQETQYF,NA,TRBJ2-5,TRBV5-6,TRBD1
TGTGCCAGCTCACCCCACCTCTACGAGCAGTACTTC,CASSPHLYEQYF,once,TRBJ2-7,TRBV18,NA
TGTGCCAGCAGTTTAGGGGCTAGCACAGATACGCAGTATTTT,CASSLGASTDTQYF,few,TRBJ2-3,TRBV27,NA
TGTGCCAGCAGTCCCGGGGACAGGAGCTCTGGAAACACCATATATTTT,CASSPGDRSSGNTIYF,NA,TRBJ1-3,TRBV28,TRBD1
TGTGCCAGCAGCTATACAGGGGACCCCAATCAGCCCCAGCATTTT,CASSYTGDPNQPQHF,NA,TRBJ1-5,TRBV6-5,TRBD1
TGTGCCAGCAGCTTAGTAGACGCCAATGAGCAGTTCTTC,CASSLVDANEQFF,NA,TRBJ2-1,TRBV11-1,NA
TGCGCCAGCAGTGAGTCTGGCGCCATCTACGAGCAGTACTTC,CASSESGAIYEQYF,NA,TRBJ2-7,TRBV10-1,NA
TGTGCCAGCAGCTTACAGGGGACAGCTCCCACAGATACGCAGTATTTT,CASSLQGTAPTDTQYF,NA,TRBJ2-3,TRBV7-2,TRBD1
TGCGCCAGCAGACCGGGCGGGGGGGCCCCCTACAATGAGCAGTTCTTC,CASRPGGGAPYNEQFF,NA,TRBJ2-1,TRBV5-1,TRBD2
TGCAGCGTTGTCTTGATGGGAGCCTACGAGCAGTACTTC,CSVVLMGAYEQYF,once,TRBJ2-7,TRBV29-1,NA
TGTGCCAGCAGGAGCGGGGAGGTCAATGAGCAGTTCTTC,CASRSGEVNEQFF,NA,TRBJ2-1,TRBV2,TRBD2
TGTGCCAGCAGCTCGGGGCGGGAATCCAGCCAAGAGACCCAGTACTTC,CASSSGRESSQETQYF,NA,TRBJ2-5,TRBV7-9,NA
TGTGCCATTCGGAGCAGCTCCTACAATGAGCAGTTCTTC,CAIRSSSYNEQFF,few,TRBJ2-1,TRBV6-6,NA
TGTGCCAGCAGCCAAGCCCCCGGGGGATCTCTGTCTGAAGCTTTCTTT,CASSQAPGGSLSEAFF,NA,TRBJ1-1,TRBV7-9,NA
TGTGCCAGCAGTTACTCGGCAGGGCTAATGAACACTGAAGCTTTCTTT,CASSYSAGLMNTEAFF,once,TRBJ1-1,TRBV6-6,NA
TGCGCCAGCAGTGCGGGGGGAGAAGAGACCCAGTACTTC,CASSAGGEETQYF,NA,TRBJ2-5,TRBV10-1,TRBD2
TGCGCCAGCAGCGGAGGCTCCGGGGGAACAACCCGTCGAGACGAGCAGTACTTC,CASSGGSGGTTRRDEQYF,NA,TRBJ2-7,TRBV5-1,NA
TGCGCCAGCAGCTTAGGGCAAGAGACCCAGTACTTC,CASSLGQETQYF,NA,TRBJ2-5,TRBV5-1,NA
TGCGCCAGCAGCGACGAGTCCCGGGACAGGGTCGGCATTCAGTACTTC,CASSDESRDRVGIQYF,NA,TRBJ2-4,TRBV5-1,TRBD1
TGTGCCATCAGATGGACCGAAATTGGCGAGCAGTACTTC,CAIRWTEIGEQYF,NA,TRBJ2-7,TRBV10-3,NA
TGTGCCAGCAGCTTATTTCAGTCCAGAAACTACGAGCAGTACTTC,CASSLFQSRNYEQYF,NA,TRBJ2-7,TRBV7-2,NA
TGTGCCTGGGGGGACAGGCATAACTATGGCTACACCTTC,CAWGDRHNYGYTF,once,TRBJ1-2,TRBV30,TRBD1